Included here is one T cell receptor (beta chain) sequence, with context. Some clones are missing from TCRdb's copy, which holds only in-frame ones; the method was immunoSEQ multiplex PCR. Of over 55,000 clones listed, 90% to 95% were seen once; the top ten hold about 3%. The data are from a study of T cell changes during pregnancy in multiple sclerosis. The germline V gene encodes CDR1 MNHEY and CDR2 SVGAGI. The V and J ends lost 0 bases and 3 bases, in that order; junction bases with no gene match: 7. The CDR3 contains 16 residues. The source was CD8+ T cells from peripheral blood mononuclear cells, collected in the third trimester of pregnancy. The receptor was derived from a female donor with multiple sclerosis, enrolled in a pregnancy study. The rearrangement links TRBV6-5 to TRBJ1-1; 7 bases align to TRBD1. CDR3 sequence reads: CASSYSIGRGYTEAFF. The CDR3 DNA reads as TGTGCCAGCAGTTACTCGATAGGCAGGGGGTACACTGAAGCTTTCTTT.